The 15 T cell receptor beta chains below were found in one sample sequenced in a study of vaccination effects on CD4 cells after COVID-19. Libraries were prepared by immunoSEQ multiplex PCR; TCRdb keeps only in-frame clonotypes and omits some of them. Of about 46,000 clones listed, under 85% were seen once; the top ten hold about 15%. For these TCRs, the target antigens are not known. Using viral peptide pools, the ViraFEST assay grew out antigen-specific CD4+ T cells prior to sequencing. Scientists isolated CD4+ T cells after an approximately 10-day culture period ended. Participants completed two doses of the BNT162b2 or mRNA-1273 vaccine. This material consisted of CD4+ T cells from PBMCs cultured with HCoV-OC43 spike peptides, taken after COVID-19 vaccination. The subset here: HCoV-OC43 spike overlapping peptide pool stimulation. The receptors stem from a human donor who received a COVID-19 vaccine.

V and J are TRBV18 and TRBJ2-7; tentative D call: TRBD1 (6 bases). V lost 2 bases to trimming and J lost 3 bases, with 11 bases between them. This CDR3 is built from 14 residues. Germline V lookup: CDR1 KGHSH, CDR2 LQKENI. CDR3 residues: CASSPTGLNYEQYF. CDR3 nucleotide sequence: TGTGCCAGCTCACCAACAGGGTTGAACTACGAGCAGTACTTC. Using reference TRBV18 and TRBJ2-7 for the parts outside the CDR3, the full variable domain is NAGVMQNPRHLVRRRGQEARLRCSPMKGHSHVYWYRQLPEEGLKFMVYLQKENIIDESGMPKERFSAEFPKEGPSILRIQQVVRGDSAAYFCASSPTGLNYEQYFGPGTRLTVT.

This rearrangement joins TRBV10-1 to TRBJ1-1; no clear D. The germline V and J ends were trimmed by 8 bases and 2 bases, with 12 bases remaining between them. The germline gives CDR1 WNHNN, CDR2 SYGVQD (reference sequence). This CDR3 has 13 amino acids. CDR3 protein: CASGRGGNTEAFF. CDR3 nucleotide sequence: TGCGCCAGCGGGCGGGGTGGAAACACTGAAGCTTTCTTT.

This rearrangement joins TRBV19 to TRBJ2-1, with TRBD2 matching 10 bases. V was clipped by 2 bases and J by 8 bases; unmatched bases: 6. CDR3 length: 15 amino acids. CDR1 is LNHDA and CDR2 is SQIVND in the germline V gene (reference sequence). The CDR3 sequence: CASSIIAGGADEQFF. The CDR3 DNA reads TGTGCCAGTAGTATAATAGCGGGGGGCGCGGATGAGCAGTTCTTC.

This clone has only one observation. The chain couples TRBV6-2 or TRBV6-3 to TRBJ2-7, with D perhaps matching TRBD1 or TRBD2 (5 bases each). Germline lookup yields CDR1 MNHEY and CDR2 SVGEGT. Trimming took off 5 bases at V and 3 bases at J, with 17 bases between the two ends. CDR3 size: 15 residues. The CDR3 DNA reads TGTGCCAGCAGTACCGGGGACCCCACGCGCTACGAGCAGTACTTC. As protein: CASSTGDPTRYEQYF.

The CDR3 coding sequence is TGTGCCTGGACTCTAGGGTTAGCTGAAGCTTTCTTT. Its protein product is CAWTLGLAEAFF. The chain links TRBV30 to TRBJ1-1; D is uncertain. The CDR3 has 12 residues. The V end lost 4 bases, the J end lost 6 bases, and 12 bases lay between the germline ends. Per germline, CDR1 GTSNPN and CDR2 SVGIG (reference sequence).

V gene TRBV2 combines with J gene TRBJ1-5; no clear D. The CDR3 consists of 15 residues. The V gene's germline CDR1 is SNHLY and CDR2 FYNNEI. V was clipped by 7 bases and J by 3 bases, with 16 bases between them. The CDR3 sequence is CASTEGGWNNQPQHF. The CDR3, as DNA: TGTGCCAGCACCGAAGGAGGGTGGAACAATCAGCCCCAGCATTTT. The full variable domain, rest sourced from reference TRBV2 and TRBJ1-5, is EPEVTQTPSHQVTQMGQEVILRCVPISNHLYFYWYRQILGQKVEFLVSFYNNEISEKSEIFDDQFSVERPDGSNFTLKIRSTKLEDSAMYFCASTEGGWNNQPQHFGDGTRLSIL.

V and J are TRBV24-1 and TRBJ2-5; TRBD1 might be the D (6 bases). The germline V gene encodes CDR1 KGHDR and CDR2 SFDVKD. V lost 7 bases and J 0 bases, leaving 8 bases between the germline ends. The CDR3 runs 13 residues. The CDR3 sequence is CATRDSNQETQYF. The CDR3 nucleotides read TGTGCCACCAGGGACAGTAACCAAGAGACCCAGTACTTC.

The gene calls are TRBV4-1 and TRBJ2-3; D remains ambiguous. The CDR3 has 16 residues. Germline-derived CDR1 and CDR2 are MGHRA and YSYEKL. Trimming stripped 1 base from V and 5 bases from J, with 16 bases between. The CDR3 loop is CASSQGVGIGLDTQYF. The CDR3 DNA reads TGCGCCAGCAGCCAAGGGGTGGGGATCGGTTTAGATACGCAGTATTTT.

The V gene is TRBV29-1, the J gene TRBJ2-7; 9 bases are a match to TRBD2. CDR3 length equals 16 residues. V lost 4 bases and J lost 3; bases outside the gene matches: 13. Germline V gene data show CDR1 as SQVTM and CDR2 as ANQGSEA. The CDR3 spells CSVGSWLAGIYYEQYF. The CDR3 bases are TGCAGCGTTGGATCGTGGCTAGCGGGGATTTACTACGAGCAGTACTTC.

In its sample, this clone was seen a few times. The chain recombines TRBV9 with TRBJ2-2, with TRBD2 as a possible D gene (6 bases). Per germline, CDR1 SGDLS and CDR2 YYNGEE. This CDR3 has 15 amino acids. The V and J ends lost 0 bases and 1 base respectively, with 7 bases between them. In nucleotides, the CDR3 is TGTGCCAGCAGCGTAGGGGGACTGAACACCGGGGAGCTGTTTTTT. Protein product: CASSVGGLNTGELFF. Full variable domain (rest looked up from reference TRBV9 and TRBJ2-2): DSGVTQTPKHLITATGQRVTLRCSPRSGDLSVYWYQQSLDQGLQFLIQYYNGEERAKGNILERFSAQQFPDLHSELNLSSLELGDSALYFCASSVGGLNTGELFFGEGSRLTVL.

CDR3: CASLPGTGLYEAFF. Here the CDR3 DNA reads TGTGCCAGCCTCCCCGGGACAGGACTATATGAAGCTTTCTTT. This chain uses TRBV2 with TRBJ1-1, with 8 bases matching TRBD1. Germline V CDR1 and CDR2: SNHLY, FYNNEI. With V trimmed by 8 bases and J by 7 bases, 12 bases remained unmatched. The CDR3 runs to 14 residues.

V is TRBV9 and J is TRBJ1-4; maybe TRBD1 (6 bases). The CDR3 spans 14 residues. Per the germline V gene, CDR1 is SGDLS and CDR2 is YYNGEE. Trimming took 3 bases from V and 8 from J, leaving 14 bases between them. CDR3 sequence reads: CASSEGTRMEKLFF. The CDR3 region has the DNA TGTGCCAGCAGCGAAGGGACAAGGATGGAAAAACTGTTTTTT.

DNA for the CDR3: TGTGCCAGCAGTTCCCCCGATCTCTCTGGAAACACCATATATTTT. Its translation is CASSSPDLSGNTIYF. This chain uses TRBV6-1 with TRBJ1-3, with D unresolved. In germline, CDR1 is MNHNS, CDR2 SASEGT. The CDR3 spans 15 residues. V was cut by 5 bases and J by 0 bases, with 11 bases left in between.

This clone was recorded a few times. V is TRBV7-9 and J is TRBJ2-7, with 7 bases lining up with TRBD2. After removal of 2 bases from V and 2 bases from J, the junction contained 6 bases not matched to a gene. CDR1 is SEHNR, CDR2 FQNEAQ, per germline (reference sequence). The CDR3 length is 15 residues. CDR3 sequence: CASSLSASGAYEQYF. CDR3 DNA sequence: TGTGCCAGCAGCTTATCGGCTAGCGGAGCCTACGAGCAGTACTTC.

The chain has TRBV4-1 and TRBJ1-2, with 10 nucleotides matching TRBD1. Germline V CDR1 and CDR2: MGHRA, YSYEKL. Trimming at V came to 6 bases and at J to 5 bases, leaving 9 bases not matched to a gene. CDR3 length: 15 amino acids. For the CDR3, the DNA is TGCGCCAGCAGGCGACCGGGACAGGGGAAGTATGGCTACACCTTC. Translating it yields CASRRPGQGKYGYTF.